This TCR beta chain came from a study of cytomegalovirus exposure and HLA in healthy donors. General observations from the study: The listing of 150 to 200 TCR beta chains classed them as cytomegalovirus-associated. Most observed TCR sequences were rare, whereas some public TCRs were detected in many donors. A subsequent analysis found that TCR clusters from the first cohort also tended to co-occur in the 110 or so validation repertoires, with about 94% of cluster scores above 0.

These donors were members of the roughly 120-subject validation cohort, a group separate from the approximately 700-subject first cohort. As to this clone: As yet, its antigen is unknown.

TCRdb's copy holds only in-frame clones and misses some; the assay was immunoSEQ multiplex PCR. This table has hundreds of thousands of clones, around four fifths appearing once. Trimming left V 0 bases short and J 5 bases short, with 13 bases between. Germline V gene data show CDR1 as SQVTM and CDR2 as ANQGSEA. CDR3 length: 15 amino acids. This receptor was taken from a woman aged 18-29 years in good health and CMV-seronegative. The chain combines TRBV29-1 with TRBJ1-4; a weak D match, TRBD1 (6 bases). The source material was PBMCs. CDR3 nucleotide sequence: TGCAGCGTTGAAGATCGTTGGCAGGGGAATGAAAAACTGTTTTTT. The encoded protein is CSVEDRWQGNEKLFF.